These 12 T cell receptor beta chains originate from one sample sequenced in a study of cytomegalovirus exposure and HLA in healthy donors. PCR used 60 Vbeta primers and 13 Jbeta primers. Using immunoSEQ multiplex PCR, the repertoire was profiled, and TCRdb retains in-frame clones only, with some absent. This sample has about 150,000 clones, with about four fifths found just once. Sequencing was done on a sample of PBMCs. These receptor sequences come from a young man in good health and CMV-seronegative.

This clone was observed a single time. The V call is TRBV5-1, the J call TRBJ2-2; D call uncertain. CDR3 size: 16 residues. V was trimmed by 0 bases and J by 0 bases, leaving 9 bases between them. The germline V gene encodes CDR1 SGHRS and CDR2 YFSETQ. The CDR3 nucleotides are TGCGCCAGCAGCTTGGCCAGCAGGACGAACACCGGGGAGCTGTTTTTT. It encodes CASSLASRTNTGELFF.

The J gene is TRBJ1-2, the V gene TRBV11-2, with TRBD1 as a possible D gene (6 bases). The CDR3 length is 14 residues. Germline V gene data show CDR1 as SGHAT and CDR2 as FQNNGV. Trimming shortened V by 5 bases and J by 3 bases, and 13 bases separated the two germline ends. In DNA form, the CDR3 reads TGTGCCAGCAGCCACAGGGCGTCCTACTATGGCTACACCTTC. It is translated as CASSHRASYYGYTF.

This chain uses TRBV5-4 with TRBJ2-5; D is possibly TRBD2 (6 bases). The germline CDR1 and CDR2 sequences are SGHNT and YYREEE (reference sequence). The CDR3 has 14 residues. Trimming removed 5 bases at V and 11 bases at J, with 22 bases between. CDR3 protein: CASSSRGSSGEQYF. The CDR3 nucleotides read TGTGCCAGCAGTTCGAGAGGCTCTTCGGGGGAGCAGTACTTC.

This clone turned up a few times. The genes are TRBV4-1 and TRBJ1-1; TRBD1 matches 9 bases. The CDR3 runs 16 residues. J was trimmed by 3 bases and V by 3 bases; bases with no gene match: 8. CDR1 MGHRA and CDR2 YSYEKL come from the germline V gene. The CDR3 DNA sequence: TGCGCCAGCAGCCATCCCGGGACAGGGTCGGACACTGAAGCTTTCTTT. Its protein product is CASSHPGTGSDTEAFF.

The CDR3 loop reads CASRRDNTDTQYF. CDR3 bases: TGTGCCAGTAGAAGGGACAACACAGATACGCAGTATTTT. V usage is TRBV19 and J usage is TRBJ2-3; D perhaps matches TRBD1 (6 bases). Germline V gene sequence: CDR1 LNHDA, CDR2 SQIVND (reference sequence). V lost 6 bases to trimming and J lost 2 bases, with 9 bases between them. This CDR3 has 13 amino acids.

This chain links TRBV6-5 with TRBJ2-5, with a possible D match to TRBD1 (8 bases). The germline CDR1 and CDR2 sequences are MNHEY and SVGAGI. The germline V and J ends were trimmed by 4 bases and 5 bases, with 14 bases remaining between them. The CDR3 runs 14 residues. In DNA form, the CDR3 reads TGTGCCAGCAGTTGGACAGGGAGGGACGAGACCCAGTACTTC. It specifies CASSWTGRDETQYF.

This clone was counted between two and nine times. The genes are TRBV7-6 and TRBJ2-3; maybe TRBD1 (5 bases). CDR1 is SGHVS, CDR2 FNYEAQ, per germline. V lost 5 bases and J 0 bases, leaving 9 bases between the germline ends. The CDR3 totals 14 residues. The CDR3 coding sequence is TGTGCCAGCAGCGTGACAGTTAGCACAGATACGCAGTATTTT. It codes for CASSVTVSTDTQYF.

The chain joins TRBV18 to TRBJ2-5, with D uncertain. V lost 5 bases and J lost 4, with 14 bases in between. CDR3 size: 14 residues. Germline values: CDR1 KGHSH, CDR2 LQKENI. The CDR3 sequence is CASSSYGGRETQYF. DNA of the CDR3: TGTGCCAGCTCATCCTACGGCGGCCGAGAGACCCAGTACTTC.

V usage is TRBV28 and J usage is TRBJ2-5; 9 bases fit TRBD2. The CDR3 is 15 amino acids. The J segment lost 1 base and the V segment lost 5 bases, leaving 5 bases of the junction unmatched. Looked up from germline, CDR1 is MDHEN and CDR2 is SYDVKM. CDR3 bases: TGTGCCAGCAGTACAAGAGCGGGGGGCCAAGAGACCCAGTACTTC. It encodes CASSTRAGGQETQYF.

The chain has TRBV6-5 and TRBJ2-7; TRBD1 might be the D (5 bases). Germline loops: CDR1 MNHEY, CDR2 SVGAGI. Trimming stripped 2 bases from V and 4 bases from J, with 18 bases between. This CDR3 is built from 16 residues. The CDR3 loop reads CASSYRQGTTRYEQYF. CDR3 DNA sequence: TGTGCCAGCAGTTACAGGCAGGGAACGACCAGGTACGAGCAGTACTTC.

The rearrangement uses TRBV5-1 and TRBJ2-3, with D possibly matching TRBD1 (7 bases). This CDR3 comprises 16 residues. V lost 5 bases and J lost 5, with 21 bases in between. CDR1 and CDR2 (germline): SGHRS, YFSETQ. CDR3 nucleotide sequence: TGCGCCAGCAGTTGGGGAGGTTTACAGGGGCAAGATACGCAGTATTTT. It specifies CASSWGGLQGQDTQYF.

CDR3 sequence reads: CASSRRGGNTEAFF. CDR3 sequence (DNA): TGTGCCAGCAGTCGTAGGGGTGGGAACACTGAAGCTTTCTTT. The V call is TRBV2, the J call TRBJ1-1; perhaps TRBD1 as D (5 bases). Trimming left V 5 bases short and J 1 base short, with 11 bases between. This CDR3 is built from 14 residues. CDR1 is SNHLY and CDR2 is FYNNEI in the germline V gene.